This T cell receptor beta chain was obtained from a study of cytomegalovirus exposure and HLA in healthy donors. Study overall: A subsequent analysis reported that the 120 validation repertoires were produced on the same platform that had also been used for the roughly 700 first-cohort repertoires.

The CDR3 contains 14 residues. The V gene's germline CDR1 is MNHEY and CDR2 SVGAGI. TCRdb keeps only in-frame clones here, not all; method: immunoSEQ multiplex PCR. The sample has roughly 140,000 clones; around nine tenths are singletons. Study outcomes and limitations: Most TCRs appeared rarely, but some public TCRs recurred in many donors. Per published reports, the classifier diagnosed cytomegalovirus status with high specificity and sensitivity. The study recorded about 150 TCR beta chains that were cytomegalovirus-associated.

On this clone itself: Its antigen is not known.

The TCR originated in a young man in good health and CMV-seropositive. The sequencing sample was made of PBMCs. The rearrangement links TRBV6-5 to TRBJ2-3; D might be TRBD2 (6 bases). CDR3 amino acids: CASGWGEVTDTQYF. The CDR3 DNA follows: TGTGCGAGCGGGTGGGGCGAGGTGACAGATACGCAGTATTTT.